A selection of T cell receptor beta chains follows, all from one sample in a study of neurological immune-mediated disorders. TCRdb re-analysed the 5' RACE reads in MiXCR, keeping a single row per CDR3 protein. The table has tens of thousands of distinct CDR3 sequences, 5.2% seen once. The specimen was PBMCs. These receptors were obtained from a man aged 18 to 30 with multiple sclerosis. CDR3s include the opening cysteine and the closing phenylalanine or tryptophan. The order of the fields is J gene, V gene, D gene, clone size, CDR3 protein, CDR3 DNA. The D gene is left open where the match is weak. The size field is filled for only some rows; it gives once, few, many or a size class.

TRBJ2-1 TRBV12-3/TRBV12-4 - many CASSQSGNEQFF TGTGCCAGCAGTCAGTCGGGGAATGAGCAGTTCTTC
TRBJ1-6 TRBV5-1 - many CASSLVSAGEIGTLHF TGCGCCAGCAGCTTGGTCTCGGCAGGGGAGATTGGCACCCTCCACTTT
TRBJ2-5 TRBV9 TRBD1 many CASSVAGTGQETQYF TGTGCCAGCAGCGTAGCTGGGACAGGGCAAGAGACCCAGTACTTC
TRBJ1-3 TRBV4-3 - - CASSQSGKGTRKTIYF TGCGCCAGCAGCCAAAGTGGTAAAGGGACGAGAAAAACCATATATTTT
TRBJ2-7 TRBV7-9 - many CASSVWGAGGGYEQYF TGTGCCAGCAGTGTATGGGGGGCCGGGGGAGGCTACGAGCAGTACTTC
TRBJ2-7 TRBV14 TRBD1 many CASSRGTVTYEQYF TGTGCCAGCAGCCGAGGGACAGTTACCTACGAGCAGTACTTC
TRBJ1-1 TRBV7-2 - many CASSSDRYTEAFF TGTGCCAGCAGCTCGGACAGATACACTGAAGCTTTCTTT
TRBJ1-3 TRBV11-2 - many CASSLGHSEGNTIYF TGTGCCAGCAGCTTAGGACACTCGGAGGGAAACACCATATATTTT
TRBJ1-6 TRBV6-2/TRBV6-3 - many CASSYSPGTGGSPLHF TGTGCCAGCAGTTACTCCCCCGGGACCGGGGGATCACCCCTCCACTTT
TRBJ1-2 TRBV5-1 - - CASKASLYGYTF TGCGCCAGCAAGGCCAGCCTCTATGGCTACACCTTC
TRBJ2-5 TRBV12-3/TRBV12-4 TRBD1 many CASRGKTGGSETQYF TGTGCCAGCAGAGGAAAGACAGGGGGTTCAGAGACCCAGTACTTC
TRBJ1-3 TRBV6-5 - many CASSPGLFSGNTIYF TGTGCCAGCAGTCCGGGATTATTCTCTGGAAACACCATATATTTT
TRBJ1-6 TRBV5-1 TRBD1 many CASSLAGQSNSPLHF TGCGCCAGCAGCTTGGCGGGACAGTCTAATTCACCCCTCCACTTT
TRBJ2-3 TRBV4-3 TRBD1 many CASSLGTGLDTQYF TGCGCCAGCAGCCTCGGGACAGGGTTAGATACGCAGTATTTT
TRBJ2-1 TRBV19 - few CASISPSYNEQFF TGTGCCAGTATCAGTCCCTCCTACAATGAGCAGTTCTTC
TRBJ2-4 TRBV11-2 TRBD1 many CASSFPGTGDYIQYF TGTGCCAGCAGCTTCCCCGGGACAGGTGATTACATTCAGTACTTC
TRBJ1-1 TRBV7-9 - many CASSLAPGGRNTEAFF TGTGCCAGCAGCCTAGCCCCCGGGGGGCGGAACACTGAAGCTTTCTTT
TRBJ1-6 TRBV12-3/TRBV12-4 - many CASSFRAASIVPLHF TGTGCCAGCAGTTTTCGAGCAGCTTCAATTGTACCCCTCCACTTT
TRBJ1-3 TRBV12-3/TRBV12-4 - - CASGTYRSGKTIYF TGTGCCAGCGGAACTTACCGATCTGGAAAAACCATATATTTT
TRBJ2-7 TRBV7-9 - many CASSLETGGRNEQYF TGTGCCAGCAGCTTAGAAACCGGGGGAAGGAACGAGCAGTACTTC
TRBJ1-1 TRBV7-2 TRBD1 many CASSWGTGGTEAFF TGTGCCAGCAGCTGGGGGACAGGGGGCACTGAAGCTTTCTTT
TRBJ2-5 TRBV6-2/TRBV6-3 - many CASSYSYRDTATQETQYF TGTGCCAGCAGTTACTCTTACCGGGACACGGCGACCCAAGAGACCCAGTACTTC
TRBJ2-4 TRBV18 - many CASSPQAENIQYF TGTGCCAGCTCACCACAGGCGGAAAACATTCAGTACTTC
TRBJ1-6 TRBV7-6 TRBD1 once CASSRSGQGKASSPLHF TGTGCCAGCAGCAGAAGTGGACAGGGAAAGGCATCTTCACCCCTCCACTTT
TRBJ1-1 TRBV6-5 - many CASSRDSGTTEAFF TGTGCCAGCAGTCGCGATTCAGGTACCACTGAAGCTTTCTTT
TRBJ1-6 TRBV12-5 - - CASGLVRGPSSYNSPLHF TGTGCTAGTGGTTTGGTACGTGGTCCAAGCTCCTATAATTCACCCCTCCACTTT
TRBJ2-2 TRBV12-3/TRBV12-4 - many CASSLHRETGELFF TGTGCCAGCAGTTTGCATCGGGAGACCGGGGAGCTGTTTTTT
TRBJ2-5 TRBV14 - - CARRGGETQYF TGTGCCAGGAGGGGGGGAGAGACCCAGTACTTC
TRBJ2-5 TRBV5-1 - many CASSLLSRETQYF TGCGCCAGCAGCTTGCTTAGTCGAGAGACCCAGTACTTC
TRBJ2-2 TRBV12-3/TRBV12-4 - many CASSSARTGELFF TGTGCCAGCAGTTCCGCGAGGACCGGGGAGCTGTTTTTT
TRBJ1-2 TRBV3-1 - many CASSQRASNYGYTF TGTGCCAGCAGCCAACGTGCCAGTAACTATGGCTACACCTTC
TRBJ2-2 TRBV5-1 TRBD2 - CASSLELAGGPSTGELFF TGCGCCAGCAGCTTGGAATTAGCGGGGGGGCCAAGCACCGGGGAGCTGTTTTTT
TRBJ1-2 TRBV12-2 - - CASRLFVKANYGYTF TGTGCAAGTCGCTTGTTCGTGAAAGCTAACTATGGCTACACCTTC
TRBJ2-3 TRBV20-1 - - CSAPNRVGKSTDTQYF TGCAGTGCCCCTAATAGGGTGGGGAAAAGCACAGATACGCAGTATTTT
TRBJ1-1 TRBV12-3/TRBV12-4 - many CASSFRTAGGAFF TGTGCCAGCAGTTTCCGGACGGCGGGTGGTGCTTTCTTT
TRBJ2-1 TRBV20-1 TRBD1 many CSAASGTGSNSVDEQFF TGCAGTGCTGCTTCCGGGACAGGGTCGAATAGCGTCGATGAGCAGTTCTTC
TRBJ2-7 TRBV12-3/TRBV12-4 - many CASNRGYEQYF TGTGCCAGCAACCGAGGCTACGAGCAGTACTTC
TRBJ1-3 TRBV11-2 - many CASSLYSGNTIYF TGTGCCAGCAGCCTTTACTCTGGAAACACCATATATTTT
TRBJ2-7 TRBV28 TRBD1 many CASSLYRGIGYEQYF TGTGCCAGCAGTCTGTACAGGGGGATAGGGTACGAGCAGTACTTC
TRBJ1-4 TRBV3-1 - - CASSQYEQGLDNEKLFF TGTGCCAGCAGCCAATATGAACAGGGACTAGATAATGAAAAACTGTTTTTT
TRBJ1-3 TRBV2 - few CASRPQGPGNTIYF TGTGCCAGCAGACCACAGGGACCTGGAAACACCATATATTTT
TRBJ1-5 TRBV25-1 - many CASRAGKWPQNF TGTGCCAGCAGGGCAGGGAAATGGCCCCAGAATTTT
TRBJ1-2 TRBV20-1 TRBD1 many CSASADRELYGYTF TGCAGTGCTAGCGCGGACAGGGAGCTTTATGGCTACACCTTC
TRBJ1-4 TRBV9 TRBD1 many CASSAGTGALEGEKLFF TGTGCCAGCAGCGCCGGGACAGGGGCCCTTGAAGGGGAAAAACTGTTTTTT
TRBJ2-3 TRBV5-1 - many CASSLDRTDTQYF TGCGCCAGCAGCTTGGACCGCACAGATACGCAGTATTTT
TRBJ2-1 TRBV29-1 TRBD2 many CSVELAGEQFF TGCAGCGTTGAACTAGCGGGTGAGCAGTTCTTC
TRBJ2-2 TRBV12-3/TRBV12-4 TRBD1 many CASTRRKGAPDGELFF TGTGCCAGCACCCGAAGGAAGGGGGCCCCTGACGGGGAGCTGTTTTTT
TRBJ2-7 TRBV7-2 - many CASSLGRWMTYEQYF TGTGCCAGCAGCTTAGGACGGTGGATGACCTACGAGCAGTACTTC
TRBJ2-1 TRBV7-2 - many CASSRVADSYNEQFF TGTGCCAGCAGCCGGGTAGCGGACTCCTACAATGAGCAGTTCTTC
TRBJ2-7 TRBV7-9 - many CASSLGGTVHEQYF TGTGCCAGCAGCTTAGGCGGGACAGTACACGAGCAGTACTTC
TRBJ1-2 TRBV6-1 - - CASRPGKGGHYGYTF TGTGCCAGCAGGCCAGGGAAAGGGGGTCACTATGGCTACACCTTC
TRBJ2-5 TRBV7-8 TRBD2 few CASSLGLAPQETQYF TGTGCCAGCAGCTTAGGACTAGCGCCTCAAGAGACCCAGTACTTC
TRBJ2-4 TRBV20-1 - many CSAIQKKIQYF TGCAGTGCTATACAGAAAAAAATTCAGTACTTC
TRBJ2-3 TRBV28 - many CASNHLRPRRRTSTDTQYF TGTGCCAGCAATCATCTTAGGCCTAGGAGGCGGACTAGCACAGATACGCAGTATTTT
TRBJ2-3 TRBV10-3 TRBD2 once CATQGLAGVADTKYF TGTGCCACCCAGGGACTAGCGGGGGTGGCAGATACGAAGTATTTT
TRBJ2-7 TRBV5-1 TRBD1 many CASSPGTVSYEQYF TGCGCCAGCAGCCCAGGGACAGTCTCCTACGAGCAGTACTTC
TRBJ2-7 TRBV20-1 TRBD2 many CSARDVGGIYEQYF TGCAGTGCTAGAGATGTGGGAGGGATCTACGAGCAGTACTTC
TRBJ2-3 TRBV5-1 - many CASSPLLRGDTQYF TGCGCCAGCAGCCCCCTCCTCAGGGGAGATACGCAGTATTTT
TRBJ1-2 TRBV7-2 TRBD1 many CASRGGQGLGYTF TGTGCCAGCAGAGGAGGACAGGGGCTCGGCTACACCTTC
TRBJ2-1 TRBV20-1 TRBD1 many CSARSGQGIGNEQFF TGCAGTGCTAGGAGCGGACAGGGAATAGGCAATGAGCAGTTCTTC